This is a list of T cell receptor beta chains from one sample in a study of blood T cell repertoires in COVID-19. Assay: immunoSEQ multiplex PCR; the TCRdb copy retains only in-frame clones and omits some. This table has about 60,000 clones, roughly four fifths appearing once. The sample taken for sequencing was peripheral blood. The origin of the receptors is a man in his fifties or sixties with acute or convalescent COVID-19. The CDR3 runs from the conserved cysteine through the conserved F or W. D genes are given only for firm matches. Expanded clones are given a class, and other clones once, few, many or no size at all.

CDR3 DNA: TGTGCCACCAGCCCCTATAGCAATCAGCCCCAGCATTTT
CDR3 protein: CATSPYSNQPQHF
D gene: NA
clone size: NA
V gene: TRBV15
J gene: TRBJ1-5

CDR3 DNA: TGTGCCAGCAGCCAAGATCTGACAGGGCGCCGTATTTGTGATTCACCCCTCCACTTT
CDR3 protein: CASSQDLTGRRICDSPLHF
D gene: TRBD1
clone size: NA
V gene: TRBV3-1/TRBV3-2
J gene: TRBJ1-6

CDR3 DNA: TGTGCCAGCACCTTGGGCCCGCTTTTGGCTGAAGCTTTCTTT
CDR3 protein: CASTLGPLLAEAFF
D gene: NA
clone size: NA
V gene: TRBV7-2
J gene: TRBJ1-1

CDR3 DNA: TGTGCCAGCAGTTATAGGGGGGGAACAGATACGCAGTATTTT
CDR3 protein: CASSYRGGTDTQYF
D gene: NA
clone size: NA
V gene: TRBV9
J gene: TRBJ2-3

CDR3 DNA: TGTGCCTGGAGTAGGGGTTTCGGTGAAAAACTGTTTTTT
CDR3 protein: CAWSRGFGEKLFF
D gene: NA
clone size: once
V gene: TRBV30
J gene: TRBJ1-4

CDR3 DNA: TGTGCCAGCAGTGAAACTCGGGCAACTAATGAAAAACTGTTTTTT
CDR3 protein: CASSETRATNEKLFF
D gene: NA
clone size: NA
V gene: TRBV2
J gene: TRBJ1-4

CDR3 DNA: TGCAGCGCGACAGTTAGCTCTGGAAACACCATATATTTT
CDR3 protein: CSATVSSGNTIYF
D gene: NA
clone size: NA
V gene: TRBV29-1
J gene: TRBJ1-3

CDR3 DNA: TGTGCCAGCAGCCCCGGACAGGGGCCGCAAGAGACCCAGTACTTC
CDR3 protein: CASSPGQGPQETQYF
D gene: TRBD1
clone size: NA
V gene: TRBV9
J gene: TRBJ2-5

CDR3 DNA: TGTGCCAGCAGCTTAGCGGCTAGCGGAAAGTATGGTAATGAGCAGTTCTTC
CDR3 protein: CASSLAASGKYGNEQFF
D gene: TRBD2
clone size: NA
V gene: TRBV7-9
J gene: TRBJ2-1

CDR3 DNA: TGTGCCAGCAGCTTAGGGTCGGGGACTTGGAATGAGCAGTTCTTC
CDR3 protein: CASSLGSGTWNEQFF
D gene: NA
clone size: NA
V gene: TRBV7-8
J gene: TRBJ2-1

CDR3 DNA: TGCGCCAGCAGCTTTGGTACGACAACAATGAACACTGAAGCTTTCTTT
CDR3 protein: CASSFGTTTMNTEAFF
D gene: NA
clone size: NA
V gene: TRBV5-1
J gene: TRBJ1-1

CDR3 DNA: TGTGCCAGCAGTGATACGCACACCAGCTCCTATAATTCACCCCTCCACTTT
CDR3 protein: CASSDTHTSSYNSPLHF
D gene: NA
clone size: NA
V gene: TRBV6-1
J gene: TRBJ1-6

CDR3 DNA: TGTGCCAGCAGTTGGGCGGAGGGCGCTGAAGCTTTCTTT
CDR3 protein: CASSWAEGAEAFF
D gene: NA
clone size: few
V gene: TRBV27
J gene: TRBJ1-1

CDR3 DNA: TGTGCCAGCAGCTTACCAGGGGCGAACACCGGGGAGCTGTTTTTT
CDR3 protein: CASSLPGANTGELFF
D gene: NA
clone size: NA
V gene: TRBV5-4
J gene: TRBJ2-2

CDR3 DNA: TGTGCCATCACTGAGCAGTTCTCTGGAAACACCATATATTTT
CDR3 protein: CAITEQFSGNTIYF
D gene: NA
clone size: few
V gene: TRBV10-3
J gene: TRBJ1-3

CDR3 DNA: TGCGCCAGCAGCCAAGAAGAGCTAGCGGGGGGATTTTATGAGCAGTTCTTC
CDR3 protein: CASSQEELAGGFYEQFF
D gene: TRBD2
clone size: NA
V gene: TRBV4-1
J gene: TRBJ2-1

CDR3 DNA: TGCGCCAGCAGCGACCCTGGAGGGCGCGGGGGGACCACCGGGGAGCTGTTTTTT
CDR3 protein: CASSDPGGRGGTTGELFF
D gene: TRBD2
clone size: NA
V gene: TRBV5-1
J gene: TRBJ2-2

CDR3 DNA: TGTGCCAGCAAACAACGACAGGGAAGGTTAACCGCCGGGAGCCACGAGCAGTACTTC
CDR3 protein: CASKQRQGRLTAGSHEQYF
D gene: NA
clone size: NA
V gene: TRBV11-2
J gene: TRBJ2-7

CDR3 DNA: TGTGCCAGCAGCGCCCGTGGAGGTTATGAAGCTTTCTTT
CDR3 protein: CASSARGGYEAFF
D gene: NA
clone size: NA
V gene: TRBV14
J gene: TRBJ1-1

CDR3 DNA: TGCAGCGTTCCCGGGACTAGGAGCACAGATACGCAGTATTTT
CDR3 protein: CSVPGTRSTDTQYF
D gene: TRBD2
clone size: NA
V gene: TRBV29-1
J gene: TRBJ2-3

CDR3 DNA: TGTGCCAGCAGCTTTCAGGGGATAGGGGGTGCTGAAGCTTTCTTT
CDR3 protein: CASSFQGIGGAEAFF
D gene: NA
clone size: NA
V gene: TRBV5-4
J gene: TRBJ1-1

CDR3 DNA: TGTGCCAGTAAATACGGACAGGGAGGGAGCGAGCAGTACTTC
CDR3 protein: CASKYGQGGSEQYF
D gene: NA
clone size: NA
V gene: TRBV19
J gene: TRBJ2-7

CDR3 DNA: TGTGCCATAGGTGCTAGCTCCTACAATGAGCAGTTCTTC
CDR3 protein: CAIGASSYNEQFF
D gene: NA
clone size: NA
V gene: TRBV10-3
J gene: TRBJ2-1

CDR3 DNA: TGTGCCAGCAGTTTATGGGGAGCTGAAGCTTTCTTT
CDR3 protein: CASSLWGAEAFF
D gene: NA
clone size: NA
V gene: TRBV28
J gene: TRBJ1-1

CDR3 DNA: TGTGCCAGCAGTTCCTACAGGGAGGGCGAAAAACTGTTTTTT
CDR3 protein: CASSSYREGEKLFF
D gene: NA
clone size: once
V gene: TRBV25-1
J gene: TRBJ1-4

CDR3 DNA: TGTGCCAGCAGTTTATTGGCCACAGATACGCAGTATTTT
CDR3 protein: CASSLLATDTQYF
D gene: NA
clone size: NA
V gene: TRBV27
J gene: TRBJ2-3

CDR3 DNA: TGTGCCAGCAGCCAGGAGATAGGGGGACAGCCAACCTACGAGCAGTACTTC
CDR3 protein: CASSQEIGGQPTYEQYF
D gene: TRBD1
clone size: few
V gene: TRBV5-5
J gene: TRBJ2-7

CDR3 DNA: TGTGCCAGCAGGCCCTCGGTTAGTAGCACAGATACGCAGTATTTT
CDR3 protein: CASRPSVSSTDTQYF
D gene: NA
clone size: NA
V gene: TRBV6-6
J gene: TRBJ2-3

CDR3 DNA: TGTGCCTGGAGTGGACAGAAAGGAAACACCATATATTTT
CDR3 protein: CAWSGQKGNTIYF
D gene: NA
clone size: once
V gene: TRBV30
J gene: TRBJ1-3

CDR3 DNA: TGTGCCACGGACAGTTATGGCTACACCTTC
CDR3 protein: CATDSYGYTF
D gene: NA
clone size: NA
V gene: TRBV30
J gene: TRBJ1-2

CDR3 DNA: TGTGCCAGCTCCCGGAATAGCGGGGACGCAGATACGCAGTATTTT
CDR3 protein: CASSRNSGDADTQYF
D gene: TRBD2
clone size: NA
V gene: TRBV18
J gene: TRBJ2-3

CDR3 DNA: TGCGCCAGCAGCTTGTCCTCTGAGGTACTTAACTATGGCTACACCTTC
CDR3 protein: CASSLSSEVLNYGYTF
D gene: NA
clone size: NA
V gene: TRBV5-1
J gene: TRBJ1-2

CDR3 DNA: TGTGCTAGTGGTTTGGTCCTCCGGGGGCAGGGGGCGCCGGATACGCAGTATTTT
CDR3 protein: CASGLVLRGQGAPDTQYF
D gene: TRBD1
clone size: NA
V gene: TRBV12-5
J gene: TRBJ2-3

CDR3 DNA: TGTGCCAGCAGTTTAGGAGGGGGCGGGGAGCTGTTTTTT
CDR3 protein: CASSLGGGGELFF
D gene: NA
clone size: once
V gene: TRBV12-3/TRBV12-4
J gene: TRBJ2-2

CDR3 DNA: TGTGCCAGCAGTCGGGGGGCAGTAGGGGAAAAACTGTTTTTT
CDR3 protein: CASSRGAVGEKLFF
D gene: NA
clone size: once
V gene: TRBV5-5
J gene: TRBJ1-4

CDR3 DNA: TGTGCCAGCAGCTTCGACCCGATGGGCCCTGAAGCTTTCTTT
CDR3 protein: CASSFDPMGPEAFF
D gene: NA
clone size: few
V gene: TRBV5-5
J gene: TRBJ1-1

CDR3 DNA: TGTGCCAGCAGCTTACCAGGGTCGAATGAGCAGTTCTTC
CDR3 protein: CASSLPGSNEQFF
D gene: NA
clone size: NA
V gene: TRBV7-2
J gene: TRBJ2-1

CDR3 DNA: TGTGCCAGTAGTATCCCTACTACGACAGGGTCGAGGTTTAACTATGGCTACACCTTC
CDR3 protein: CASSIPTTTGSRFNYGYTF
D gene: TRBD1
clone size: NA
V gene: TRBV19
J gene: TRBJ1-2

CDR3 DNA: TGTGCCAGCAGCCCCCGACAGGGGGCAGGCGAGCAGTACTTC
CDR3 protein: CASSPRQGAGEQYF
D gene: TRBD1
clone size: NA
V gene: TRBV9
J gene: TRBJ2-7

CDR3 DNA: TGTGCCAGCAGCTTGGGGACAGGGGCCGTTTATGGCTACACCTTC
CDR3 protein: CASSLGTGAVYGYTF
D gene: TRBD1
clone size: NA
V gene: TRBV5-6
J gene: TRBJ1-2

CDR3 DNA: TGTGCCAGCAGCCTACTCGGACAGGGGAACACTGAAGCTTTCTTT
CDR3 protein: CASSLLGQGNTEAFF
D gene: TRBD1
clone size: NA
V gene: TRBV6-5
J gene: TRBJ1-1

CDR3 DNA: TGTGCCAGCAGCCTCAGGGGGATCACTGAAGCTTTCTTT
CDR3 protein: CASSLRGITEAFF
D gene: TRBD1
clone size: NA
V gene: TRBV14
J gene: TRBJ1-1

CDR3 DNA: TGTGCCAGCAGCTTCCGACAGTCCTTCCAAGAGACCCAGTACTTC
CDR3 protein: CASSFRQSFQETQYF
D gene: NA
clone size: NA
V gene: TRBV7-9
J gene: TRBJ2-5

CDR3 DNA: TGTGCCAGCAGCGCAATAATACAGGATTCACCCCTCCACTTT
CDR3 protein: CASSAIIQDSPLHF
D gene: NA
clone size: NA
V gene: TRBV2
J gene: TRBJ1-6

CDR3 DNA: TGCGCCAGCAGCTTGCGGGAGGGCGGGGCCAACGTCCTGACTTTC
CDR3 protein: CASSLREGGANVLTF
D gene: TRBD2
clone size: NA
V gene: TRBV5-1
J gene: TRBJ2-6

CDR3 DNA: TGTGCCAGCAGTAGAACAAACACTGAAGCTTTCTTT
CDR3 protein: CASSRTNTEAFF
D gene: NA
clone size: NA
V gene: TRBV25-1
J gene: TRBJ1-1

CDR3 DNA: TGTGCCAGCAGTTCCGGGACAGGGCTTTACGAGCAGTACTTC
CDR3 protein: CASSSGTGLYEQYF
D gene: TRBD1
clone size: NA
V gene: TRBV7-9
J gene: TRBJ2-7

CDR3 DNA: TGTGCCAGCAGGCAGATCTCTGGAAACACCATATATTTT
CDR3 protein: CASRQISGNTIYF
D gene: NA
clone size: few
V gene: TRBV6-5
J gene: TRBJ1-3

CDR3 DNA: TGTGCCAGTACCCTGACAGGGGTGAGGGAAAAACTGTTTTTT
CDR3 protein: CASTLTGVREKLFF
D gene: TRBD1
clone size: NA
V gene: TRBV19
J gene: TRBJ1-4

CDR3 DNA: TGCGCCAGCAGCTTGGGCGATGCAACTAATGAAAAACTGTTTTTT
CDR3 protein: CASSLGDATNEKLFF
D gene: NA
clone size: NA
V gene: TRBV5-1
J gene: TRBJ1-4

CDR3 DNA: TGTGCCAGCAGCTTAGGGAAGGGGATATCGTATGGCTACACCTTC
CDR3 protein: CASSLGKGISYGYTF
D gene: NA
clone size: NA
V gene: TRBV7-6
J gene: TRBJ1-2

CDR3 DNA: TGCGCCAGCAGACTGGGGGGAGGCCTTGAAGCTTTCTTT
CDR3 protein: CASRLGGGLEAFF
D gene: NA
clone size: once
V gene: TRBV5-1
J gene: TRBJ1-1

CDR3 DNA: TGTGCCACCAGTGATTTGAAGGGGGCCTCCCCCCCAGATACGCAGTATTTT
CDR3 protein: CATSDLKGASPPDTQYF
D gene: TRBD1
clone size: NA
V gene: TRBV24-1
J gene: TRBJ2-3

CDR3 DNA: TGTGCCAGCAGTGAAAGGGGTCCCGGGGGCTACACCTTC
CDR3 protein: CASSERGPGGYTF
D gene: NA
clone size: NA
V gene: TRBV2
J gene: TRBJ1-2

CDR3 DNA: TGTGCCACCAGCAGAGAGGGGGGGGCCTATGGCTACACCTTC
CDR3 protein: CATSREGGAYGYTF
D gene: NA
clone size: once
V gene: TRBV15
J gene: TRBJ1-2

CDR3 DNA: TGTGCCACAGGGAACTCTGGAAACACCATATATTTT
CDR3 protein: CATGNSGNTIYF
D gene: NA
clone size: NA
V gene: TRBV5-5
J gene: TRBJ1-3

CDR3 DNA: TGTGCCACCAGTGGATCGCCTTCTAAAACTCCCTTCAACGAGCAGTACTTC
CDR3 protein: CATSGSPSKTPFNEQYF
D gene: NA
clone size: NA
V gene: TRBV24-1
J gene: TRBJ2-7

CDR3 DNA: TGCGCCAGCAGCCAAGGGGCAGGTTATTATAATTCACCCCTCCACTTT
CDR3 protein: CASSQGAGYYNSPLHF
D gene: NA
clone size: NA
V gene: TRBV4-1
J gene: TRBJ1-6

CDR3 DNA: TGTGCCACCAGTGGAGGCTCGGGGTCCGGCAATGAGCAGTTCTTC
CDR3 protein: CATSGGSGSGNEQFF
D gene: NA
clone size: NA
V gene: TRBV24-1
J gene: TRBJ2-1